These 23 T cell receptor beta chains originate from one sample sequenced in a study of T-cell reconstitution after alpha-beta-depleted transplantation in children. For TCRbeta, the library was prepared with unique molecular identifiers. TCRdb re-analysed the PCR reads in MiXCR, keeping a single row per CDR3 protein. The repertoire holds nearly 400,000 distinct CDR3 sequences, with just over 20% as singletons. Source: PBMCs from the stem cell graft donor, taken from the stem cell graft. The receptor source for this set is a human donor who donated a stem cell graft to a child with acute myeloid leukemia.

This clonotype was found many times. This chain joins TRBV11-2 and TRBJ2-1; 10 positions match TRBD2. The V and J ends lost 5 bases and 7 bases, in that order; junction bases with no gene match: 20. Per germline, CDR1 SGHAT and CDR2 FQNNGV. The CDR3 runs to 19 residues. This chain's CDR3 is CASSPHTSGKEFVRNEQFF. The CDR3 nucleotides are TGTGCCAGCAGCCCTCACACTAGCGGGAAAGAATTTGTACGAAATGAGCAGTTCTTC.

This chain joins TRBV4-3 and TRBJ2-1; 7 positions match TRBD2. V lost 1 base and J lost 0; bases outside the gene matches: 6. The germline gives CDR1 LGHNA, CDR2 YSLEER. The CDR3 consists of 17 residues. The CDR3 bases are TGCGCCAGCAGCCAAGTACCGGGGGGAAGCTCCTACAATGAGCAGTTCTTC. It specifies CASSQVPGGSSYNEQFF.

This clonotype appeared many times. The V call is TRBV20-1, the J call TRBJ2-3; 10 nucleotides match TRBD2. Germline assignment: CDR1 DFQATT and CDR2 SNEGSKA (reference sequence). Trimming cost V 1 base and J 2 bases; bases outside gene matches: 3. There are 15 residues in the CDR3. This CDR3 is CSARVAGGLTDTQYF. CDR3 DNA: TGCAGTGCTAGAGTAGCGGGAGGCCTCACAGATACGCAGTATTTT.

Many counts were recorded for this clonotype. V and J are TRBV7-2 and TRBJ2-1; 14 bases are a match to TRBD2. The V gene's germline CDR1 is SGHTA and CDR2 FQGNSA. The trim removed 2 bases at V and 8 bases at J, leaving 2 bases unmatched. This CDR3 has 15 residues. The CDR3 reads CASSLMGLAGDEQFF. In nucleotides, the CDR3 is TGTGCCAGCAGCTTAATGGGACTAGCGGGGGATGAGCAGTTCTTC.

The chain uses TRBV5-1 and TRBJ2-3; TRBD2 aligns across 7 bases. Germline loops: CDR1 SGHRS, CDR2 YFSETQ. Trimming cost V 0 bases and J 0 bases; bases outside gene matches: 7. The CDR3 sequence is 17 residues long. The CDR3 nucleotides are TGCGCCAGCAGCTTGGCCGTCAGTAGCGGGAGCACAGATACGCAGTATTTT. Amino acids: CASSLAVSSGSTDTQYF.

This clonotype was detected many times. This chain joins TRBV13 and TRBJ2-1, with TRBD2 matching over 7 bases. The CDR3 extends over 14 amino acids. V lost 4 bases, J lost 5 bases, and 5 bases stayed unmatched. Germline CDR1 reads PRHDT; CDR2 reads FYEKMQ (reference sequence). The chain's CDR3 is CASSSKGRDNEQFF. The CDR3 region has the DNA TGTGCCAGCAGCTCCAAGGGGAGGGACAATGAGCAGTTCTTC.

CDR3 coding DNA: TGTGCCAGCAGCAAAATCCCTACCCCCTACAATGAGCAGTTCTTC. It encodes CASSKIPTPYNEQFF. The rearrangement uses TRBV7-9 and TRBJ2-1; D unclear. The V end lost 5 bases, the J end lost 2 bases, and 13 bases lay between the germline ends. Per germline, CDR1 SEHNR and CDR2 FQNEAQ (reference sequence). The CDR3 contains 15 residues.

V and J are TRBV4-1 and TRBJ2-3, with D maybe TRBD1 (6 bases). The V end lost 0 bases, the J end lost 7 bases, and 14 bases lay between the germline ends. This CDR3 spans 15 amino acids. From germline, CDR1 is MGHRA and CDR2 YSYEKL. The DNA for the CDR3 is TGCGCCAGCAGCCAAGATAACAGGGCGGAACATACGCAGTATTTT. It encodes CASSQDNRAEHTQYF.

V is TRBV19 and J is TRBJ1-5; D is uncertain. V shed 7 bases and J shed 0 bases, with 4 bases lying between them. Germline CDR1 and CDR2: LNHDA and SQIVND (reference sequence). The CDR3 contains 12 residues. This chain's CDR3 is CASKDSNQPQHF. CDR3 bases: TGTGCCAGTAAGGATAGCAATCAGCCCCAGCATTTT.

The chain links TRBV15 to TRBJ2-1; possible D gene TRBD1, 6 bases. V lost 5 bases and J 6 bases, leaving 14 bases between the germline ends. The CDR3 totals 14 residues. The V gene's germline CDR1 is LNHNV and CDR2 YYDKDF (reference sequence). The CDR3 protein is CATSLTRDTNEQFF. Written as DNA, the CDR3 is TGTGCCACCAGCCTTACTCGGGACACCAATGAGCAGTTCTTC.

The chain has TRBV10-2 and TRBJ2-1; TRBD2 agrees at 9 bases. Trimming cost V 3 bases and J 4 bases; bases outside gene matches: 1. There are 14 residues in the CDR3. In germline, CDR1 is WSHSY, CDR2 SAAADI. This CDR3 reads CASSDLAGYNEQFF. CDR3 coding DNA: TGCGCCAGCAGTGATCTAGCGGGGTACAATGAGCAGTTCTTC.

This clonotype occurred a few times. The chain links TRBV7-9 to TRBJ1-4, with 7 bases matching TRBD1. V was pared by 11 bases and J by 0 bases, with 6 bases of the junction left unmatched. This CDR3 region has 14 residues. The germline gives CDR1 SEHNR, CDR2 FQNEAQ (reference sequence). The CDR3 DNA is TGTGCCGCGACTGGGACAGCAACTAATGAAAAACTGTTTTTT. Protein product: CAATGTATNEKLFF. Supplemented by reference TRBV7-9 and TRBJ1-4, the full variable domain reads DTGVSQNPRHKITKRGQNVTFRCDPISEHNRLYWYRQTLGQGPEFLTYFQNEAQLEKSRLLSDRFSAERPKGSFSTLEIQRTEQGDSAMYLCAATGTATNEKLFFGSGTQLSVL.

This chain joins TRBV7-9 and TRBJ1-1; maybe TRBD1 (6 bases). The CDR3 runs 14 residues. Trimming took off 5 bases at V and 4 bases at J, with 14 bases between the two ends. Germline values: CDR1 SEHNR, CDR2 FQNEAQ (reference sequence). The DNA for the CDR3 is TGTGCCAGCAGCGCACAGGGTTTGGGCACTGAAGCTTTCTTT. Translating it yields CASSAQGLGTEAFF.

At least ten counts were recorded for this clonotype. The J gene is TRBJ2-7, the V gene TRBV12-3 or TRBV12-4; maybe TRBD1 (6 bases). V lost 6 bases and J 4 bases, leaving 19 bases between the germline ends. This CDR3 contains 15 residues. The CDR3 protein is CASSPQGPPKYEQYF. The CDR3 coding sequence is TGTGCCAGCAGCCCTCAGGGGCCCCCAAAGTACGAGCAGTACTTC.

In this sample, this clonotype turned up a few times. The V call is TRBV5-1, the J call TRBJ2-2, with 7 bases aligning to TRBD2. CDR1 and CDR2 from the germline V gene are SGHRS and YFSETQ. V gave up 4 bases and J gave up 3 bases; unmatched junction bases: 9. The CDR3 runs 16 residues. CDR3 nucleotides: TGCGCCAGCAGCAGGCGGGCGGGAGCGGACACCGGGGAGCTGTTTTTT. It yields the protein CASSRRAGADTGELFF.

The genes are TRBV15 and TRBJ2-7; 10 bases map to TRBD2. V gave up 0 bases and J gave up 2 bases; unmatched junction bases: 4. CDR3 length equals 16 residues. In germline, CDR1 is LNHNV, CDR2 YYDKDF (reference sequence). The CDR3 sequence is CATSRESSGRTYEQYF. The CDR3 bases are TGTGCCACCAGCAGAGAAAGTAGCGGGAGGACCTACGAGCAGTACTTC. The full variable domain, in which reference TRBV15 and TRBJ2-7 provide the parts outside the CDR3, is DAMVIQNPRYQVTQFGKPVTLSCSQTLNHNVMYWYQQKSSQAPKLLFHYYDKDFNNEADTPDNFQSRRPNTSFCFLDIRSPGLGDTAMYLCATSRESSGRTYEQYFGPGTRLTVT.

The sample holds a few counts of this clonotype. The chain is built from TRBV29-1 and TRBJ2-7; D is possibly TRBD2 (5 bases). Trimming stripped 2 bases from V and 1 base from J, with 9 bases between. Germline loops: CDR1 SQVTM, CDR2 ANQGSEA. This CDR3 has 13 amino acids. CDR3 coding DNA: TGCAGCGTTGAATTGGAGGTATCCTACGAGCAGTACTTC. It is translated as CSVELEVSYEQYF.

This clonotype showed up just a few times. The chain couples TRBV6-2 or TRBV6-3 to TRBJ2-1; TRBD2 aligns across 12 bases. CDR3 length: 21 residues. The V and J ends lost 5 bases and 0 bases, in that order; junction bases with no gene match: 17. Germline loops: CDR1 MNHEY, CDR2 SVGEGT. The CDR3 DNA follows: TGTGCCAGCAGTCACGCTGAGTTACTAGCGGGAGGCCTAAGCTCCTACAATGAGCAGTTCTTC. The encoded protein is CASSHAELLAGGLSSYNEQFF.

In DNA form, the CDR3 reads TGTGCCAGCAGTTTCCCCTTTGGTTCAGGTTCCACCCAGTACTTC. Its protein product is CASSFPFGSGSTQYF. V usage is TRBV12-3 or TRBV12-4 and J usage is TRBJ2-5; no reliable D call. The CDR3 is made up of 15 amino acids. The V end was cut by 3 bases, the J end by 8 bases, with 19 bases between.

This clonotype came up a few times. This sequence joins TRBV4-1 and TRBJ2-5; D is undetermined. With 0 bases removed from V and 2 bases from J, the gap between germline ends came to 7 bases. The CDR3 loop spans 14 amino acids. CDR1 is MGHRA, CDR2 YSYEKL, per germline. The CDR3 sequence: CASSQEWAQETQYF. CDR3 in DNA: TGCGCCAGCAGCCAAGAGTGGGCACAAGAGACCCAGTACTTC.

This clonotype appeared many times. The V call is TRBV12-3 or TRBV12-4, the J call TRBJ2-7, with D tentatively TRBD2 (5 bases). Trimming took 2 bases from V and 7 from J, leaving 12 bases between them. The CDR3 has 13 amino acids. The CDR3 DNA sequence: TGTGCCAGCAGTTTAAGGGTCTCGGGGGAGCAGTACTTC. Encoded protein: CASSLRVSGEQYF.

V is TRBV7-9 and J is TRBJ2-3; tentative D call: TRBD2 (6 bases). The CDR3 is made up of 16 amino acids. Trimming cost V 1 base and J 3 bases, with 14 bases left between them. Germline loops: CDR1 SEHNR, CDR2 FQNEAQ (reference sequence). In DNA form, the CDR3 reads TGTGCCAGCAGCTTAGGTTCCGGGAGTCGTACAGATACGCAGTATTTT. Encoded protein: CASSLGSGSRTDTQYF.

Remarks on this clonotype: This may arise from a read error, as a much more abundant clone is one base away. The CDR3 ends on some other residue instead of the conserved phenylalanine or tryptophan, so this is likely a read error. The chain is built from TRBV4-2 and TRBJ1-1; weak D call: TRBD1 (6 bases). The germline gives CDR1 LGHNA, CDR2 YNFKEQ. The V and J ends lost 0 bases and 1 base respectively, with 9 bases between them. The CDR3 is 15 residues long. The CDR3 DNA sequence: TGTGCCAGCAGCCAAGATTCGACAGGGAACACTGAAGCTTTCTGT. Translation: CASSQDSTGNTEAFC.